The clone carrying this T cell receptor beta chain came up many times. Its antigen is undetermined. This record belongs to a study of T-cell memory formation after mild COVID-19. The study's findings and limits: The study found balanced CD4/CD8 in clones contracting day 15 to 85 and a CD4+ lean in later expanders. The study detected some responding clones in pre-infection memory, suggesting cross-reactive memory joined.

Using its own MiXCR run on the 5' RACE reads, TCRdb lists one record per CDR3 protein. The table includes about 340,000 distinct CDR3 sequences, around an eighth detected once. The CDR3 has 13 residues. Germline values: CDR1 SGHRS, CDR2 YFSETQ. Trimming removed 4 bases from V and 3 bases from J, with 8 bases in between. V and J are TRBV5-1 and TRBJ2-4; maybe TRBD1 (6 bases). Input material: PBMCs or a T cell subset sorted from them (not recorded which). This TCR was recovered from a man aged 18 to 29 who had mild COVID-19 (a few samples of this study predate the infection). Cell type and time point are not known. CDR3 nucleotides: TGCGCCAGCAGCACAGGGCTCAAAAACATTCAGTACTTC. Amino acid sequence: CASSTGLKNIQYF. Filled out from reference TRBV5-1 and TRBJ2-4, the complete variable domain reads KAGVTQTPRYLIKTRGQQVTLSCSPISGHRSVSWYQQTPGQGLQFLFEYFSETQRNKGNFPGRFSGRQFSNSRSEMNVSTLELGDSALYLCASSTGLKNIQYFGAGTRLSVL.